Following are 9 T cell receptor beta chains from one sample sequenced in a study of T cell responses to AZD1222 COVID-19 vaccine. Using immunoSEQ multiplex PCR, the repertoire was profiled, and TCRdb retains in-frame clones only, with some absent. Of 200,000 or so clones in the sample, approximately 94% were seen once. This specimen was peripheral blood, taken on day 0 of MenACWY control vaccination. The receptors derive from an adult in good health.

This rearrangement joins TRBV2 to TRBJ1-2, with a weak D call TRBD1 (5 bases). This CDR3 contains 15 residues. V was cut by 8 bases and J by 0 bases, with 16 bases left in between. Germline CDR1 reads SNHLY; CDR2 reads FYNNEI. CDR3 in amino acids: CASPSGTSPNYGYTF. DNA for the CDR3: TGTGCCAGCCCCTCCGGGACGAGTCCTAACTATGGCTACACCTTC.

With respect to this clone: The identical CDR3 is also encoded by other nucleotide sequences in the sample. This chain links TRBV5-1 with TRBJ1-2; possibly TRBD1 for D (5 bases). The CDR3 is 13 amino acids. V gave up 0 bases and J gave up 3 bases, with 6 bases separating them. Germline lookup yields CDR1 SGHRS and CDR2 YFSETQ. CDR3 sequence reads: CASSLVTDYGYTF. The CDR3 DNA reads as TGCGCCAGCAGCTTGGTGACAGACTATGGCTACACCTTC.

The chain joins TRBV6-5 to TRBJ2-2, with D possibly matching TRBD2 (6 bases). V was pared by 2 bases and J by 5 bases, with 12 bases between. Germline CDR1 reads MNHEY; CDR2 reads SVGAGI. The CDR3 spans 15 residues. CDR3 nucleotide sequence: TGTGCCAGCAGTTACAGGGGACTGGGTACCGGGGAGCTGTTTTTT. The encoded protein is CASSYRGLGTGELFF.

This clone was observed once. V gene TRBV10-3 combines with J gene TRBJ1-5; 8 nucleotides match TRBD1. The CDR3 has 14 residues. Germline V lookup: CDR1 ENHRY, CDR2 SYGVKD. J lost 3 bases, V lost 6 bases, and 4 bases had no gene match. CDR3 in DNA: TGTGCCATCAGGAAACAGGGGGACAATCAGCCCCAGCATTTT. It specifies CAIRKQGDNQPQHF.

Turning to this clone: The sample carries other DNA sequences with the same CDR3. V gene TRBV3-1 (or the pseudogene TRBV3-2) combines with J gene TRBJ1-3; unclear D gene. The germline V and J ends were trimmed by 1 base and 4 bases, with 2 bases remaining between them. Germline V gene sequence: CDR1 LGHDT, CDR2 YNNKEL (reference sequence). The CDR3 has 12 residues. The CDR3 coding sequence is TGTGCCAGCAGCCAAGGCGGAAACACCATATATTTT. It yields the protein CASSQGGNTIYF.

In DNA, the CDR3 is TGCGCCAGCAGCTTGAAGGGAGAATACACTGAAGCTTTCTTT. It is translated as CASSLKGEYTEAFF. The chain couples TRBV5-1 to TRBJ1-1; D unresolved. Trimming shortened V by 1 base and J by 3 bases, and 10 bases separated the two germline ends. The CDR3 is 14 amino acids. The germline CDR1 and CDR2 sequences are SGHRS and YFSETQ.

The chain is built from TRBV7-6 and TRBJ2-5; TRBD2 might be the D (5 bases). The V end was cut by 5 bases, the J end by 5 bases, with 18 bases between. This CDR3 has 15 amino acids. Germline V gene data show CDR1 as SGHVS and CDR2 as FNYEAQ. The CDR3 loop is CASSDSAGSGETQYF. The CDR3 DNA sequence: TGTGCCAGCAGCGATAGCGCCGGTTCCGGCGAGACCCAGTACTTC.

This clone showed up just a few times. This sequence joins TRBV10-3 and TRBJ1-1; D is unclear. V lost 0 bases and J lost 5, with 7 bases in between. This CDR3 spans 13 amino acids. CDR1 ENHRY and CDR2 SYGVKD come from the germline V gene. CDR3 sequence reads: CAISESRNTEAFF. CDR3 DNA sequence: TGTGCCATCAGTGAGTCTAGGAATACTGAAGCTTTCTTT.

The rearrangement joins TRBV5-6 to TRBJ2-7; D may match TRBD1 or TRBD2 (5 bases each). CDR1 is SGHDT and CDR2 is YYEEEE in the germline V gene. The CDR3 contains 13 residues. V was pared by 4 bases and J by 7 bases, with 15 bases between. As DNA, the CDR3 is TGTGCCAGCAGCGGGACGCCTCCCGGTGAGCAGTACTTC. It codes for CASSGTPPGEQYF.